This T cell receptor (beta chain) was recorded in a study of technical replicates of blood from a handful of donors. Clones were read by immunoSEQ multiplex PCR, and TCRdb kept only the in-frame ones, dropping some. The sample holds fewer than 60,000 clones, around 90% seen once. In its sample, this clone was seen once. Germline V gene sequence: CDR1 MGHRA, CDR2 YSYEKL. The CDR3 covers 14 residues. With 0 bases removed from V and 7 bases from J, the gap between germline ends came to 12 bases. The receptor was isolated from a human donor in good health. Some clones in this sample may be carry-over from other donors' samples. Sequenced: PBMCs. This rearrangement joins TRBV4-1 to TRBJ1-2; unclear D gene. The DNA for the CDR3 is TGCGCCAGCAGCCAAGAGAGGACTGGTCCTGGCTACACCTTC. It encodes CASSQERTGPGYTF.